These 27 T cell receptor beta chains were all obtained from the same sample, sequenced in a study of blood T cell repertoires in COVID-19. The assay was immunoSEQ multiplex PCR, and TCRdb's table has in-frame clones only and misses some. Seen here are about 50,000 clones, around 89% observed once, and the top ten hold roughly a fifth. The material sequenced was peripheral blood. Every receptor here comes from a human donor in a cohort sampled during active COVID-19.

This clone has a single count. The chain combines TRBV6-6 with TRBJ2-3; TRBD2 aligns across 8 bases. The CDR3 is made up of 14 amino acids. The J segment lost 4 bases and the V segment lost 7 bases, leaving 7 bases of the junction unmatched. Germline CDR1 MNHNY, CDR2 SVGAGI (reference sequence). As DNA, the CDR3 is TGTGCCAGCACCGGAGCGGGGGTGGCAGATACGCAGTATTTT. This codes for CASTGAGVADTQYF.

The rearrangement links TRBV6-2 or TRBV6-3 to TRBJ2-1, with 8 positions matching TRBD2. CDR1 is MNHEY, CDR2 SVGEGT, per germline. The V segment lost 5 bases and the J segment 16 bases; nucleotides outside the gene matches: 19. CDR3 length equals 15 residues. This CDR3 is CASSQWATEGTRGFF. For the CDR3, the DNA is TGTGCCAGCAGTCAATGGGCTACGGAAGGGACTAGAGGATTCTTC.

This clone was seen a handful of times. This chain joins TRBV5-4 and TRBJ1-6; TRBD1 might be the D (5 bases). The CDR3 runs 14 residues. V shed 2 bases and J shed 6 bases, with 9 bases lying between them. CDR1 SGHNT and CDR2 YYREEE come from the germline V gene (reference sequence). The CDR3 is CASSLDSLNSPLHF. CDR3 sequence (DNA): TGTGCCAGCAGCTTAGACAGCCTTAATTCACCCCTCCACTTT.

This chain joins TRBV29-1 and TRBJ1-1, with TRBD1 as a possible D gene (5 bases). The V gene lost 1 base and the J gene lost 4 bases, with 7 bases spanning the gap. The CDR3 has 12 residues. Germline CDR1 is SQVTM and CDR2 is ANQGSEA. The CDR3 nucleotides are TGCAGCGTTGAAGGGGGGGGCACTGAAGCTTTCTTT. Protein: CSVEGGGTEAFF.

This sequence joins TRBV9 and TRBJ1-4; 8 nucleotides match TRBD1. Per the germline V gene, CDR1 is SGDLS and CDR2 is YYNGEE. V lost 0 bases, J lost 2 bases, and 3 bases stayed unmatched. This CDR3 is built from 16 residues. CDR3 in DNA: TGTGCCAGCAGCGTAGGGACAGGGAATACTAATGAAAAACTGTTTTTT. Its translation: CASSVGTGNTNEKLFF.

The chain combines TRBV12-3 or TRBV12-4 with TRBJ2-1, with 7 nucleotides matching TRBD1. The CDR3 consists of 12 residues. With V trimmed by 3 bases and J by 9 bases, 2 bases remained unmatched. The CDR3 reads CASSFDRVEQFF. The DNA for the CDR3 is TGTGCCAGCAGTTTCGACAGGGTTGAGCAGTTCTTC.

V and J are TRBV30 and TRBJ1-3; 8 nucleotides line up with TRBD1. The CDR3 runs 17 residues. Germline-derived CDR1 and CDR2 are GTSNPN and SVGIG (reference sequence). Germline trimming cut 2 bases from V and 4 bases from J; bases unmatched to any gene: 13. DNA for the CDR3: TGTGCCTGGAGTATCATATCAGGGGGCTCGGCGGGAAACACCATATATTTT. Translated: CAWSIISGGSAGNTIYF.

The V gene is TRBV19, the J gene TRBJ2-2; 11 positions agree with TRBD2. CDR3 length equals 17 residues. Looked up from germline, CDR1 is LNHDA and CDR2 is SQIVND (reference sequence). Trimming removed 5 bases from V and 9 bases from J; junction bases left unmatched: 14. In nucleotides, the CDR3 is TGTGCCAGTAGTGTCACTAGCGGGGGCCACGGTTTGTGGGAGCTGTTTTTT. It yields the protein CASSVTSGGHGLWELFF.

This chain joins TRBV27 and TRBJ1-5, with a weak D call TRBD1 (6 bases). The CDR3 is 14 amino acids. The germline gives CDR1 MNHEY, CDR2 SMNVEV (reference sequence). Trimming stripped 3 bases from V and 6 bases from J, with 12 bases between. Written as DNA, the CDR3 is TGTGCCAGCAGTTTGGAGGGGGGGGGTCAGCCCCAGCATTTT. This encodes CASSLEGGGQPQHF.

CDR3 region: CASSHDNGVRNEKLFF. CDR3 bases: TGTGCCAGCAGCCACGACAACGGTGTCAGGAATGAAAAACTGTTTTTT. This chain joins TRBV4-2 and TRBJ1-4; D unclear. Germline CDR1 reads LGHNA; CDR2 reads YNFKEQ. The CDR3 consists of 16 residues. With 3 bases removed from V and 5 bases from J, the gap between germline ends came to 16 bases.

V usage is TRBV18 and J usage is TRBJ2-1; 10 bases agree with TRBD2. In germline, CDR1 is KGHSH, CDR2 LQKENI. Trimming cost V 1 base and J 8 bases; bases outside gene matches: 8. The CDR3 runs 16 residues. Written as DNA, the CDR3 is TGTGCCAGCTCACCACTCGGAAAAGCGGGGGGGGATGAGCAGTTCTTC. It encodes CASSPLGKAGGDEQFF.

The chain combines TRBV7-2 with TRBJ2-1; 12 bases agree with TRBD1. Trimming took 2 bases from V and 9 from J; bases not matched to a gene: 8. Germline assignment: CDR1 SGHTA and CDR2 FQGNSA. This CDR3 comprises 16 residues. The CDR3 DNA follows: TGTGCCAGCAGCTTAACCGGGACAGGGGGCTCTGGTGAGCAGTTCTTC. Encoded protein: CASSLTGTGGSGEQFF.

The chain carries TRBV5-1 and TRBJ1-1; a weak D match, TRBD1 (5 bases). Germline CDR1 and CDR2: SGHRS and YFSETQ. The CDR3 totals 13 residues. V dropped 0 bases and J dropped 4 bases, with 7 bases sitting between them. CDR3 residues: CASSLGTTTEAFF. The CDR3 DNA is TGCGCCAGCAGCTTGGGGACAACCACTGAAGCTTTCTTT.

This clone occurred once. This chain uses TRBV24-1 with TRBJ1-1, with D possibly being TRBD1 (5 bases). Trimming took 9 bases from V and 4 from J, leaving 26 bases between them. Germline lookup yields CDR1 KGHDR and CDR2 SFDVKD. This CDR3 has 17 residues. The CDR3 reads CATPAGQGRFEVTEAFF. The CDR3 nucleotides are TGTGCCACCCCTGCCGGGCAGGGTCGTTTTGAAGTCACTGAAGCTTTCTTT.

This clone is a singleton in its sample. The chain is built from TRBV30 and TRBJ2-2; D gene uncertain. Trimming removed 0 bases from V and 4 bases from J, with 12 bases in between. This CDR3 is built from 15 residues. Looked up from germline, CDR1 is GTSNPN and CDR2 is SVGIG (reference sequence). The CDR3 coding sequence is TGTGCCTGGAGTGTTGGAGTTTTCCTCACCGGGGAGCTGTTTTTT. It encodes CAWSVGVFLTGELFF.

The CDR3 protein is CASSDSNNEKLFF. Here the CDR3 DNA reads TGTGCCTCCTCGGACTCCAATAATGAAAAACTGTTTTTT. V gene TRBV27 combines with J gene TRBJ1-4; D unclear. V was shortened by 11 bases and J by 4 bases, with 14 bases between the two germline ends. This CDR3 is 13 amino acids long. The germline V gene has CDR1 MNHEY and CDR2 SMNVEV (reference sequence).

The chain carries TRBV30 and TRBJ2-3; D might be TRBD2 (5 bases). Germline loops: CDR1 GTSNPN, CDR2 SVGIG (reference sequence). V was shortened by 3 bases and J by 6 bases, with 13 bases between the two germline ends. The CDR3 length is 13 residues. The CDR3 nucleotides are TGTGCCTGGAGCGTATCCTCGGGGGATACGCAGTATTTT. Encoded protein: CAWSVSSGDTQYF.

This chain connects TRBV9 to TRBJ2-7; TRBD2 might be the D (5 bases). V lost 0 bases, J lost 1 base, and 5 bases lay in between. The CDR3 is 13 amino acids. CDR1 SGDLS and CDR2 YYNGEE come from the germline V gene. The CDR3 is CASSVGLSYEQYF. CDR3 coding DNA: TGTGCCAGCAGCGTAGGACTATCCTACGAGCAGTACTTC.

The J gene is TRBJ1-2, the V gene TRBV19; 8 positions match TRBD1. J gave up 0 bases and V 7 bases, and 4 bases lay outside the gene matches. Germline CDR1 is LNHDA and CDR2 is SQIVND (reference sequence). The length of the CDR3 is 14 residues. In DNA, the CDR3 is TGTGCCAGTACTCCAGGGGGCTCTAACTATGGCTACACCTTC. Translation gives CASTPGGSNYGYTF.

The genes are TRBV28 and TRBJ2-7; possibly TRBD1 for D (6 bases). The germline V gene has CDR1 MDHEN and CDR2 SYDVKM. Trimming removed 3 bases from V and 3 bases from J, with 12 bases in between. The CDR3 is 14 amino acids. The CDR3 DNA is TGTGCCAGCAGTTTGGTGCAGGGACACTACGAGCAGTACTTC. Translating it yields CASSLVQGHYEQYF. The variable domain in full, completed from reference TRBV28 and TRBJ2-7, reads DVKVTQSSRYLVKRTGEKVFLECVQDMDHENMFWYRQDPGLGLRLIYFSYDVKMKEKGDIPEGYSVSREKKERFSLILESASTNQTSMYLCASSLVQGHYEQYFGPGTRLTVT.

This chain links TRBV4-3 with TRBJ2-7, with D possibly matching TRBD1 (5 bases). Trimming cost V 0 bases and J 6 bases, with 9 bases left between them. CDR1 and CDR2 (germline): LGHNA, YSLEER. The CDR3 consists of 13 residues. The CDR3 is CASSQDQGGEQYF. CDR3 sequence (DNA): TGCGCCAGCAGCCAAGATCAGGGTGGCGAGCAGTACTTC.

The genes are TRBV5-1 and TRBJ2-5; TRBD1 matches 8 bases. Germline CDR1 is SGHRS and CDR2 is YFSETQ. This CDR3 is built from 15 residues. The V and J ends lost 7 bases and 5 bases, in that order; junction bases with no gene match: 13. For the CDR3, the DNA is TGCGCCAGCGAAAACGGACAGGGTGGATTTGAGACCCAGTACTTC. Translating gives CASENGQGGFETQYF. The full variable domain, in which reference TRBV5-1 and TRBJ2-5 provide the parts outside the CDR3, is KAGVTQTPRYLIKTRGQQVTLSCSPISGHRSVSWYQQTPGQGLQFLFEYFSETQRNKGNFPGRFSGRQFSNSRSEMNVSTLELGDSALYLCASENGQGGFETQYFGPGTRLLVL.

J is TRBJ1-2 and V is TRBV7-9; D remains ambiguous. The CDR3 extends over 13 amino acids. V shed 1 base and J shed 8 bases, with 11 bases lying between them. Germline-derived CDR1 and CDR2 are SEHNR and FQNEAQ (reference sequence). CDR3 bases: TGTGCCAGCAGCTTAGGGCTGCAAGAAGGCTACACCTTC. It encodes CASSLGLQEGYTF.

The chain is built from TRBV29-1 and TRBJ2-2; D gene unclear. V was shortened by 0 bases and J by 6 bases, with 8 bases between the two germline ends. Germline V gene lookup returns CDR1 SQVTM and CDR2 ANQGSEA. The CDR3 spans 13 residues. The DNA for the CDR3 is TGCAGCGTTGAAGATCATTTAGCCGGGGAGCTGTTTTTT. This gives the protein CSVEDHLAGELFF.

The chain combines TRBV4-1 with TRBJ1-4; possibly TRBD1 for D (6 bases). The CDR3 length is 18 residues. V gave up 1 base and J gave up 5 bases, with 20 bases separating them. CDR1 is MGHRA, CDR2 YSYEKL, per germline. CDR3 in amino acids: CASSQAIPRGQLNEKLFF. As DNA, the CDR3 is TGCGCCAGCAGCCAAGCGATACCCCGAGGACAGCTAAATGAAAAACTGTTTTTT.

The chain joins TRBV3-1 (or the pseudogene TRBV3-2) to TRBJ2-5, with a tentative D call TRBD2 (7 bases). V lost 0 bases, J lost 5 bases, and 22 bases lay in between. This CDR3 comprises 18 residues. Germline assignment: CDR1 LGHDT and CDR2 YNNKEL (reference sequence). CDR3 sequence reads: CASSQDYPRGPGPETQYF. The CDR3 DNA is TGTGCCAGCAGCCAAGATTACCCGCGGGGGCCGGGGCCGGAGACCCAGTACTTC.

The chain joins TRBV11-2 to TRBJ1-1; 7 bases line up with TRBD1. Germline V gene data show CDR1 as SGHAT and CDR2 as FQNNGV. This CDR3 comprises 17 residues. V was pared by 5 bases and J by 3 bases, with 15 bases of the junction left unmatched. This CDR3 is CASSPLPAGGADTEAFF. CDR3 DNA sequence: TGTGCCAGCAGCCCTTTGCCGGCAGGGGGTGCGGACACTGAAGCTTTCTTT.